Each of the 27 T cell receptor beta chains below was sequenced from the same sample in a study of cytomegalovirus exposure and HLA in healthy donors. It was with 60 Vbeta and 13 Jbeta primers that the PCR ran. This table comes from immunoSEQ multiplex PCR, and its TCRdb copy is limited to in-frame clones, with some not included. Seen here are about 240,000 clones, roughly 80% observed once, and the top ten hold 5.4%. Sequencing input: PBMCs. The source is a woman in her 40s in good health and CMV-seropositive.

The rearrangement joins TRBV30 to TRBJ1-2; 9 bases map to TRBD1. Trimming cost V 0 bases and J 5 bases; bases outside gene matches: 7. CDR3 length equals 15 residues. CDR1 and CDR2 (germline): GTSNPN, SVGIG (reference sequence). The CDR3: CAWSVAGTGHYGYTF. The CDR3 nucleotides are TGTGCCTGGAGTGTAGCGGGGACAGGGCATTATGGCTACACCTTC.

The J gene is TRBJ1-2, the V gene TRBV4-3; 7 nucleotides agree with TRBD1. The germline V gene has CDR1 LGHNA and CDR2 YSLEER. CDR3 size: 16 residues. V trimming: 0 bases; J trimming: 1 base; junction bases outside the gene matches: 5. The CDR3: CASSQDLGQFNYGYTF. The CDR3, as DNA: TGCGCCAGCAGCCAAGATCTGGGACAGTTTAACTATGGCTACACCTTC.

Here the CDR3 DNA reads TGTGCCAGCAGATCAAGACTAGCGGGAGAACAGGGCGAGCAGTACTTC. Its translation is CASRSRLAGEQGEQYF. The gene calls are TRBV5-4 and TRBJ2-7; 12 nucleotides match TRBD2. This CDR3 spans 16 amino acids. CDR1 SGHNT and CDR2 YYREEE come from the germline V gene (reference sequence). V was pared by 5 bases and J by 6 bases, with 12 bases of the junction left unmatched.

V is TRBV27 and J is TRBJ1-2; TRBD1 might be the D (6 bases). The ends were cut back, 4 bases at V and 4 bases at J, with 10 bases in the middle. Per the germline V gene, CDR1 is MNHEY and CDR2 is SMNVEV (reference sequence). The CDR3 is 13 residues long. The CDR3 region has the DNA TGTGCCAGCAGTTACAGGGCGGGCTATGGCTACACCTTC. Translated, it gives CASSYRAGYGYTF.

The chain employs TRBV19 and TRBJ2-3, with D tentatively TRBD2 (7 bases). Trimming left V 6 bases short and J 3 bases short, with 16 bases between. The CDR3 extends over 15 amino acids. Germline loops: CDR1 LNHDA, CDR2 SQIVND (reference sequence). The CDR3 coding sequence is TGTGCCAGTAGAAGGGGGGGCCGGGGGACAGATACGCAGTATTTT. Its protein product is CASRRGGRGTDTQYF.

On this clone: Other DNA sequences in this sample translate to the same CDR3. The V call is TRBV30, the J call TRBJ2-3, with 9 bases lining up with TRBD1. The CDR3 runs 13 residues. V shed 0 bases and J 6 bases; nucleotides not matched to a gene: 1. CDR1 and CDR2 (germline): GTSNPN, SVGIG (reference sequence). As DNA, the CDR3 is TGTGCCTGGAGTGTACAGGGGGCGGATACGCAGTATTTT. It encodes CAWSVQGADTQYF.

The chain combines TRBV7-3 with TRBJ1-1, with 7 bases aligning to TRBD1. J lost 4 bases, V lost 5 bases, and 10 bases had no gene match. Germline CDR1 SGHTA, CDR2 FQGTGA. This CDR3 has 15 amino acids. CDR3 DNA: TGTGCCAGCAGCCCCCAGACAGGGAGATCCACTGAAGCTTTCTTT. It yields the protein CASSPQTGRSTEAFF.

The CDR3 DNA is TGTGCCAGCTCACCATCGGGGGGACAGGCCTTATACGAGCAGTACTTC. It encodes CASSPSGGQALYEQYF. The chain recombines TRBV18 with TRBJ2-7; a possible D gene is TRBD1 (8 bases). CDR1 and CDR2 (germline): KGHSH, LQKENI. This CDR3 is built from 16 residues. V lost 2 bases and J lost 4, with 18 bases in between.

This chain links TRBV19 with TRBJ1-1; D uncertain. V gave up 6 bases and J gave up 0 bases, with 11 bases separating them. Germline V CDR1 and CDR2: LNHDA, SQIVND (reference sequence). The CDR3 loop spans 14 amino acids. The CDR3 loop is CASSLSSMNTEAFF. CDR3 in DNA: TGTGCCAGTAGCCTCAGTTCCATGAACACTGAAGCTTTCTTT.

This chain links TRBV7-9 with TRBJ2-5; possibly TRBD2 for D (6 bases). The CDR3 sequence is 19 residues long. Trimming took 0 bases from V and 0 from J, leaving 20 bases between them. CDR1 is SEHNR and CDR2 is FQNEAQ in the germline V gene (reference sequence). Written as DNA, the CDR3 is TGTGCCAGCAGCTTAGCGGTCGGTTGGGGGGACGACCACCAAGAGACCCAGTACTTC. Amino acid sequence: CASSLAVGWGDDHQETQYF.

V gene TRBV2 combines with J gene TRBJ2-1; TRBD1 might be the D (6 bases). The CDR3 totals 12 residues. Germline loops: CDR1 SNHLY, CDR2 FYNNEI. The ends were cut back, 6 bases at V and 8 bases at J, with 11 bases in the middle. The CDR3 DNA follows: TGTGCCAGCAGGGAACAGGGCTATGAGCAGTTCTTC. Its translation: CASREQGYEQFF.

This chain joins TRBV19 and TRBJ2-5, with TRBD2 as a possible D gene (6 bases). The CDR3 consists of 13 residues. Germline assignment: CDR1 LNHDA and CDR2 SQIVND (reference sequence). The germline V and J ends were trimmed by 3 bases and 5 bases, with 10 bases remaining between them. This CDR3 reads CASSMSSEETQYF. DNA of the CDR3: TGTGCCAGTAGTATGTCTAGCGAGGAGACCCAGTACTTC.

The V gene is TRBV7-3, the J gene TRBJ1-1, with D perhaps TRBD1 (5 bases). The V gene's germline CDR1 is SGHTA and CDR2 FQGTGA. The CDR3 is made up of 14 amino acids. The V gene lost 3 bases and the J gene lost 1 base, with 9 bases spanning the gap. CDR3 region: CASSFDRTNTEAFF. The CDR3 DNA reads as TGTGCCAGCAGCTTTGACAGAACGAACACTGAAGCTTTCTTT.

The genes are TRBV29-1 and TRBJ2-3; 8 nucleotides align to TRBD1. Trimming cost V 7 bases and J 2 bases; bases outside gene matches: 5. The CDR3 covers 13 residues. The germline gives CDR1 SQVTM, CDR2 ANQGSEA. The CDR3 DNA reads as TGCAGCGCTGGACAGGGCCTCACAGATACGCAGTATTTT. Translated, it gives CSAGQGLTDTQYF.

The chain is built from TRBV7-8 and TRBJ1-4; TRBD1 agrees at 8 bases. V lost 2 bases and J lost 3; bases outside the gene matches: 11. CDR1 and CDR2 from the germline V gene are SGHVS and FQNEAQ. The CDR3 has 18 amino acids. The CDR3 DNA is TGTGCCAGCAGCTTAACGAGACAGGGGACGAGGGCTAATGAAAAACTGTTTTTT. This gives the protein CASSLTRQGTRANEKLFF.

V gene TRBV10-3 combines with J gene TRBJ2-7, with D possibly matching TRBD2 (5 bases). V lost 4 bases to trimming and J lost 0 bases, with 13 bases between them. The CDR3 is 15 residues long. CDR1 is ENHRY and CDR2 is SYGVKD in the germline V gene. The CDR3 sequence: CAISAAERSSYEQYF. The CDR3 DNA reads as TGTGCCATCAGTGCAGCGGAGCGGAGCTCCTACGAGCAGTACTTC.

This clone was observed a few times. This chain links TRBV19 with TRBJ1-1; D is unresolved. The ends were cut back, 6 bases at V and 0 bases at J, with 8 bases in the middle. The CDR3 has 13 residues. Germline CDR1 LNHDA, CDR2 SQIVND (reference sequence). This CDR3 reads CASSLSMNTEAFF. In DNA form, the CDR3 reads TGTGCCAGTAGCCTAAGTATGAACACTGAAGCTTTCTTT.

The chain uses TRBV6-1 and TRBJ2-7; 8 bases agree with TRBD1. This CDR3 contains 15 residues. From germline, CDR1 is MNHNS and CDR2 SASEGT. Trimming removed 1 base from V and 6 bases from J; junction bases left unmatched: 8. The CDR3 nucleotides read TGTGCCAGCAGTGAAGGGCGGGCAGGGGGCGGCGAGCAGTACTTC. It translates to CASSEGRAGGGEQYF.

The genes are TRBV11-2 and TRBJ1-3; TRBD1 agrees at 8 bases. The CDR3 contains 16 residues. Germline V gene lookup returns CDR1 SGHAT and CDR2 FQNNGV. The V gene end was trimmed by 5 bases and the J gene end by 0 bases; junction bases not matched to a gene: 6. The CDR3 here is CASSPGTGGSGNTIYF. DNA of the CDR3: TGTGCCAGCAGCCCCGGGACAGGCGGCTCTGGAAACACCATATATTTT.

V and J are TRBV6-6 and TRBJ1-1; TRBD1 might be the D (6 bases). Trimming shortened V by 8 bases and J by 7 bases, and 17 bases separated the two germline ends. The CDR3 consists of 13 residues. Looked up from germline, CDR1 is MNHNY and CDR2 is SVGAGI (reference sequence). CDR3 bases: TGTGCCAGCTCGGTACAGGGCGGGGGTGAAGCTTTCTTT. Translation gives CASSVQGGGEAFF.

The chain uses TRBV19 and TRBJ1-2; D might be TRBD1 (5 bases). Trimming cost V 6 bases and J 0 bases, with 17 bases left between them. Germline values: CDR1 LNHDA, CDR2 SQIVND (reference sequence). The CDR3 is 16 amino acids. Written as DNA, the CDR3 is TGTGCCAGTAGCTCCTACGGGGGGAGATCTAACTATGGCTACACCTTC. Translating gives CASSSYGGRSNYGYTF.

The genes are TRBV9 and TRBJ1-4; no clear D gene. The CDR3 spans 13 residues. The germline gives CDR1 SGDLS, CDR2 YYNGEE. Trimming stripped 3 bases from V and 5 bases from J, with 8 bases between. The CDR3 loop is CASSGSTNEKLFF. The CDR3 nucleotides read TGTGCCAGCAGCGGCAGTACAAATGAAAAACTGTTTTTT. Variable domain in full (rest from reference TRBV9 and TRBJ1-4): DSGVTQTPKHLITATGQRVTLRCSPRSGDLSVYWYQQSLDQGLQFLIQYYNGEERAKGNILERFSAQQFPDLHSELNLSSLELGDSALYFCASSGSTNEKLFFGSGTQLSVL.

This clone came up once. V is TRBV7-9 and J is TRBJ1-1; D not certain. This CDR3 is 13 amino acids long. The germline V and J ends were trimmed by 3 bases and 5 bases, with 10 bases remaining between them. Germline CDR1 SEHNR, CDR2 FQNEAQ (reference sequence). The CDR3 is CASSLAGVTEAFF. DNA of the CDR3: TGTGCCAGCAGCTTGGCGGGAGTAACTGAAGCTTTCTTT.

This clone was counted at least ten times. The rearrangement links TRBV7-8 to TRBJ1-1; D is unclear. Trimming pared 5 bases from V and 0 bases from J, leaving 10 bases between. CDR3 size: 14 residues. Germline V CDR1 and CDR2: SGHVS, FQNEAQ. Written as DNA, the CDR3 is TGTGCCAGCAGCGTTCGGGATTTGAACACTGAAGCTTTCTTT. Protein: CASSVRDLNTEAFF.

V gene TRBV30 combines with J gene TRBJ2-7; D remains unclear. Trimming shortened V by 3 bases and J by 3 bases, and 9 bases separated the two germline ends. The CDR3 contains 12 residues. CDR1 and CDR2 (germline): GTSNPN, SVGIG (reference sequence). The CDR3 sequence is CAWRPGNYEQYF. The DNA of the CDR3 is TGTGCCTGGAGGCCAGGAAACTACGAGCAGTACTTC.

This chain links TRBV6-5 with TRBJ1-4, with 10 bases lining up with TRBD1. Germline V CDR1 and CDR2: MNHEY, SVGAGI. The CDR3 contains 15 residues. V trimming: 5 bases; J trimming: 6 bases; junction bases outside the gene matches: 6. CDR3 loop: CASSTTGTGDEKLFF. CDR3 DNA: TGTGCCAGCAGTACGACCGGGACAGGGGATGAAAAACTGTTTTTT.

J is TRBJ2-1 and V is TRBV4-3, with no clear D. V lost 0 bases, J lost 0 bases, and 9 bases lay in between. CDR1 LGHNA and CDR2 YSLEER come from the germline V gene. The CDR3 has 16 amino acids. The CDR3 protein is CASSQDLRSSYNEQFF. CDR3 nucleotide sequence: TGCGCCAGCAGCCAAGATCTAAGGAGCTCCTACAATGAGCAGTTCTTC.